The 7 T cell receptor beta chains below were found in one sample sequenced in a study of OX40 agonist ivuxolimab in advanced cancers. Measured with immunoSEQ multiplex PCR; TCRdb has only the in-frame clones, and not every one. The data hold 70,000 to 80,000 clones, with roughly 90% observed a single time. The source material was CD4+ or CD8+ T cells sorted from blood, sampled in a trial of the OX40 agonist ivuxolimab. These receptors all come from an adult with an advanced solid tumor such as melanoma, head and neck, liver or kidney cancer.

This chain uses TRBV6-5 with TRBJ2-2, with 12 bases that match TRBD2. In germline, CDR1 is MNHEY, CDR2 SVGAGI. This CDR3 is built from 15 residues. V shed 8 bases and J 5 bases; nucleotides not matched to a gene: 6. CDR3 in DNA: TGTGCCAGCGGGGCTAGCGGGAGGGGAACCGGGGAGCTGTTTTTT. The encoded protein is CASGASGRGTGELFF.

The count of this clone is one. The V gene is TRBV11-3, the J gene TRBJ2-2; D is ambiguous. Between the trimmed V and J ends, which lost 3 bases and 7 bases, there was a span of 12 bases. CDR1 and CDR2 (germline): SGHNT, YENEEA. The CDR3 is 14 amino acids. CDR3 bases: TGTGCCAGCAGCTTTAGTGCTCGAAGCGGGGAGCTGTTTTTT. Translated: CASSFSARSGELFF.

The chain links TRBV6-5 to TRBJ1-5; 7 bases line up with TRBD1. This CDR3 is built from 13 residues. CDR1 and CDR2 from the germline V gene are MNHEY and SVGAGI. The ends lost 2 bases at V and 7 bases at J; junction bases unmatched: 2. The DNA for the CDR3 is TGTGCCAGCAGTTACGACAGGGAACAGCCCCAGCATTTT. Protein product: CASSYDREQPQHF.

This chain links TRBV11-3 with TRBJ2-3; 9 bases are shared with TRBD2. This CDR3 has 15 residues. CDR1 is SGHNT and CDR2 is YENEEA in the germline V gene. V lost 5 bases to trimming and J lost 5 bases; unmatched junction nucleotides: 8. In DNA form, the CDR3 reads TGTGCCAGCAGCGAGGGACTAGCTCGGCGAGATACGCAGTATTTT. Protein: CASSEGLARRDTQYF.

This clone has a single count. This CDR3 reads CASSSYGTGSYNEQFF. CDR3 bases: TGCGCCAGCAGCTCTTATGGGACAGGCTCCTACAATGAGCAGTTCTTC. The chain combines TRBV5-1 with TRBJ2-1; the match to TRBD1 covers 8 bases. Trimming removed 3 bases from V and 0 bases from J; junction bases left unmatched: 5. CDR1 is SGHRS, CDR2 YFSETQ, per germline. The CDR3 is made up of 16 amino acids.

The chain couples TRBV5-6 to TRBJ2-5; 10 nucleotides align to TRBD1. The CDR3 length is 14 residues. Germline V gives CDR1 SGHDT, CDR2 YYEEEE. The V segment lost 3 bases and the J segment 4 bases; nucleotides outside the gene matches: 3. CDR3 bases: TGTGCCAGCAGCTCGGGGACAGGGGTAGAGACCCAGTACTTC. This encodes CASSSGTGVETQYF.

This rearrangement joins TRBV5-1 to TRBJ2-7; TRBD1 aligns across 7 bases. Germline CDR1 SGHRS, CDR2 YFSETQ. The CDR3 totals 14 residues. With V trimmed by 5 bases and J by 0 bases, 5 bases remained unmatched. CDR3 coding DNA: TGCGCCAGCAGGACACAGGGGACCTCCTACGAGCAGTACTTC. The encoded protein is CASRTQGTSYEQYF.